The next 14 T cell receptor beta chains were all read from a single sample in a study of T cell responses to AZD1222 COVID-19 vaccine. Clones were sequenced by immunoSEQ multiplex PCR, and TCRdb holds only the in-frame ones, with some missing. The sample has roughly 100,000 clones, about four fifths seen once. The sample consisted of peripheral blood, taken on day 0 of AZD1222 vaccination. Receptor source: an adult in good health.

The CDR3 loop reads CASSWGTDNSGYTF. CDR3 in DNA: TGTGCCAGCAGTTGGGGGACAGACAATTCTGGCTACACCTTC. The gene calls are TRBV6-5 and TRBJ1-2; 7 bases line up with TRBD1. The germline V gene encodes CDR1 MNHEY and CDR2 SVGAGI. The V and J ends lost 4 bases and 7 bases, in that order; junction bases with no gene match: 9. The CDR3 is 14 residues long.

The rearrangement uses TRBV19 and TRBJ1-1; D unresolved. Trimming shortened V by 3 bases and J by 5 bases, and 10 bases separated the two germline ends. The CDR3 runs to 13 residues. Germline values: CDR1 LNHDA, CDR2 SQIVND (reference sequence). CDR3 sequence: CASSISARTEAFF. The CDR3 coding sequence is TGTGCCAGTAGTATCAGTGCGAGGACTGAAGCTTTCTTT.

V usage is TRBV16 and J usage is TRBJ1-1; D is uncertain. The CDR3 contains 15 residues. In germline, CDR1 is KGHSY, CDR2 FQNENV. Trimming removed 0 bases at V and 4 bases at J, with 12 bases between. The CDR3: CASSQSPSLITEAFF. The CDR3 DNA reads as TGTGCCAGCAGCCAATCGCCCAGTCTGATCACTGAAGCTTTCTTT.

This clone was detected once. V and J are TRBV11-3 and TRBJ2-7, with D tentatively TRBD1 (5 bases). Germline V CDR1 and CDR2: SGHNT, YENEEA. V was pared by 6 bases and J by 2 bases, with 8 bases between. This CDR3 is built from 12 residues. The CDR3 nucleotides are TGTGCCAGCAGTAGGGGCCCCTACGAGCAGTACTTC. Protein sequence: CASSRGPYEQYF.

CDR3 DNA sequence: TGTGCCAGCAGCGACACGCTAGACAGGGTGCGAGGCACTGAAGCTTTCTTT. As protein: CASSDTLDRVRGTEAFF. The chain carries TRBV11-2 and TRBJ1-1, with 7 bases identical to TRBD1. There are 17 residues in the CDR3. The trim removed 5 bases at V and 4 bases at J, leaving 16 bases unmatched. Per germline, CDR1 SGHAT and CDR2 FQNNGV.

The CDR3 sequence: CASMRRFDTGELFF. DNA of the CDR3: TGTGCCAGCATGCGCAGATTTGACACCGGGGAGCTGTTTTTT. V usage is TRBV6-5 and J usage is TRBJ2-2; no clear D gene. Per the germline V gene, CDR1 is MNHEY and CDR2 is SVGAGI. The CDR3 sequence is 14 residues long. Trimming took off 7 bases at V and 3 bases at J, with 12 bases between the two ends.

The rearrangement joins TRBV6-1 to TRBJ1-5; TRBD1 is a possible D gene (5 bases). Trimming stripped 0 bases from V and 4 bases from J, with 16 bases between. This CDR3 comprises 17 residues. The germline gives CDR1 MNHNS, CDR2 SASEGT. The CDR3 spells CASSEASGWGGNQPQHF. The CDR3 DNA sequence: TGTGCCAGCAGTGAAGCATCAGGATGGGGGGGTAATCAGCCCCAGCATTTT.

This chain connects TRBV14 to TRBJ2-1; 9 bases fit TRBD2. Looked up from germline, CDR1 is SGHDN and CDR2 is FVKESK. The J segment lost 7 bases and the V segment lost 1 base, leaving 8 bases of the junction unmatched. This CDR3 spans 16 amino acids. The CDR3 DNA is TGTGCCAGCAGCCAAGCGCGGGGGGGGTATTATAATGAGCAGTTCTTC. It specifies CASSQARGGYYNEQFF. Together with reference TRBV14 and TRBJ2-1, the CDR3 gives the full variable domain: EAGVTQFPSHSVIEKGQTVTLRCDPISGHDNLYWYRRVMGKEIKFLLHFVKESKQDESGMPNNRFLAERTGGTYSTLKVQPAELEDSGVYFCASSQARGGYYNEQFFGPGTRLTVL.

The chain is built from TRBV9 and TRBJ2-1; tentatively, D is TRBD2 (5 bases). V lost 4 bases to trimming and J lost 0 bases, with 11 bases between them. Per germline, CDR1 SGDLS and CDR2 YYNGEE. This CDR3 has 15 amino acids. CDR3: CASSPLEGSYNEQFF. CDR3 nucleotide sequence: TGTGCCAGCAGCCCCCTAGAGGGCTCCTACAATGAGCAGTTCTTC. The full variable domain, in which reference TRBV9 and TRBJ2-1 provide the parts outside the CDR3, is DSGVTQTPKHLITATGQRVTLRCSPRSGDLSVYWYQQSLDQGLQFLIQYYNGEERAKGNILERFSAQQFPDLHSELNLSSLELGDSALYFCASSPLEGSYNEQFFGPGTRLTVL.

The J gene is TRBJ1-1, the V gene TRBV18; D is undetermined. This CDR3 spans 12 amino acids. Per germline, CDR1 KGHSH and CDR2 LQKENI. Trimming pared 0 bases from V and 1 base from J, leaving 0 bases between. The CDR3 loop is CASSPPNTEAFF. The CDR3 DNA follows: TGTGCCAGCTCACCACCGAACACTGAAGCTTTCTTT. Variable domain in full (rest from reference TRBV18 and TRBJ1-1): NAGVMQNPRHLVRRRGQEARLRCSPMKGHSHVYWYRQLPEEGLKFMVYLQKENIIDESGMPKERFSAEFPKEGPSILRIQQVVRGDSAAYFCASSPPNTEAFFGQGTRLTVV.

The J gene is TRBJ1-5, the V gene TRBV18; 8 bases align to TRBD1. V trimming: 5 bases; J trimming: 7 bases; junction bases outside the gene matches: 10. Germline CDR1 KGHSH, CDR2 LQKENI. This CDR3 has 15 amino acids. The CDR3 region has the DNA TGTGCCAGCTCAGAGACAGGGGAACGGGGACAGCCCCAGCATTTT. This translates into CASSETGERGQPQHF.

The J gene is TRBJ1-1, the V gene TRBV18; the match to TRBD1 covers 8 bases. After removal of 1 base from V and 5 bases from J, the junction contained 6 bases not matched to a gene. Germline V CDR1 and CDR2: KGHSH, LQKENI. The CDR3 spans 15 residues. The CDR3 nucleotides are TGTGCCAGCTCACCACGGACAGGGCTAAAAACTGAAGCTTTCTTT. Its protein is CASSPRTGLKTEAFF.

This rearrangement joins TRBV15 to TRBJ1-2; tentative D call: TRBD1 (5 bases). The length of the CDR3 is 16 residues. Germline-derived CDR1 and CDR2 are LNHNV and YYDKDF (reference sequence). Trimming cost V 0 bases and J 7 bases, with 18 bases left between them. The CDR3 region has the DNA TGTGCCACCAGCAGAGATCCCGGTCTCCTTGGGGCTGGCTACACCTTC. It specifies CATSRDPGLLGAGYTF.

This chain connects TRBV6-5 to TRBJ2-5; unclear D gene. The V and J ends lost 4 bases and 5 bases respectively, with 8 bases between them. Germline V gene lookup returns CDR1 MNHEY and CDR2 SVGAGI. The CDR3 is 12 residues long. CDR3 bases: TGTGCCAGCAGTTCTAACGCGGAGACCCAGTACTTC. This sequence encodes CASSSNAETQYF.